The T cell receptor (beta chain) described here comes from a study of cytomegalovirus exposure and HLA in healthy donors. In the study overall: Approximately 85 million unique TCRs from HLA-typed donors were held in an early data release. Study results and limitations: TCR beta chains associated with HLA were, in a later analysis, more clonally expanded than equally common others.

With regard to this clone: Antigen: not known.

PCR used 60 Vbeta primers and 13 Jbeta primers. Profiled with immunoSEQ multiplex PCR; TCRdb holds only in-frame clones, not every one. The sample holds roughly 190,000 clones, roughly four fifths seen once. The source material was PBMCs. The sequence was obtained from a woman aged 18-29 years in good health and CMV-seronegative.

In DNA form, the CDR3 reads TGTGCCAGCAGCTTAGGGGGCTTGGCAGCACAAGAGACCCAGTACTTC. As protein: CASSLGGLAAQETQYF. The chain recombines TRBV7-9 with TRBJ2-5; a possible D gene is TRBD1 (5 bases). Trimming pared 1 base from V and 2 bases from J, leaving 14 bases between. This CDR3 is built from 16 residues. The germline gives CDR1 SEHNR, CDR2 FQNEAQ (reference sequence).